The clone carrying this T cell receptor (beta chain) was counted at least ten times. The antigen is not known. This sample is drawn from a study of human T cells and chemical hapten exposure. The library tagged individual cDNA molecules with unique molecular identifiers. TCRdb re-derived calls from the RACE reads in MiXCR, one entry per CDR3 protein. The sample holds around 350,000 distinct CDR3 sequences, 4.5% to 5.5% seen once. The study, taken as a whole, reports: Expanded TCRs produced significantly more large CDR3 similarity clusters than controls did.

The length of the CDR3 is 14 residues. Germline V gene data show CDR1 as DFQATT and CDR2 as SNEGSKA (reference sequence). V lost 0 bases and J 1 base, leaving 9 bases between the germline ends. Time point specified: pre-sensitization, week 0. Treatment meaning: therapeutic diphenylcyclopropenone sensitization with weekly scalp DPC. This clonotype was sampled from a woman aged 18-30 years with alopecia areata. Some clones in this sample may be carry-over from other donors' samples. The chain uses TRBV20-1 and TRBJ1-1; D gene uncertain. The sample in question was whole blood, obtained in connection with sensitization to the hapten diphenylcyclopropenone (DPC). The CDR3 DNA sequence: TGCAGTGCTAGAGATCATTCTGGGAACACTGAAGCTTTCTTT. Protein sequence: CSARDHSGNTEAFF.